Listed below are T cell receptor beta chains from one sample, sequenced in a study of blood T cell repertoires in COVID-19. Method: immunoSEQ multiplex PCR; TCRdb's copy keeps in-frame clones and lacks some. The repertoire holds tens of thousands of clones, with 81% as singletons. Sequences were obtained from peripheral blood. These TCRs come from a woman older than 75 with COVID-19, enrolled during active disease. The CDR3 runs from the conserved cysteine through the conserved F or W. The order of the fields is V gene, clone size, D gene, J gene, CDR3 DNA, CDR3 protein. A D gene is named only where the DNA matches it firmly. Not all rows give a size; the values are once, few, many and, for expanded clones, a class.

TRBV29-1	.	TRBD1	TRBJ1-1	TGCAGCGCCTCCGACGGGACAGGGGACACTGAAGCTTTCTTT	CSASDGTGDTEAFF
TRBV30	.	.	TRBJ1-1	TGTGCCTGGAGTTCGGACAAGAACACTGAAGCTTTCTTT	CAWSSDKNTEAFF
TRBV5-1	.	TRBD2	TRBJ2-1	TGCGCCAGCAGCCCGCAGGGGTTTGGACTAGCGGGAGTAGAGGGTGAGCAGTTCTTC	CASSPQGFGLAGVEGEQFF
TRBV5-4	.	TRBD2	TRBJ2-7	TGTGCCAGCAGCCTTAGCGGGACTAAGTACGAGCAGTACTTC	CASSLSGTKYEQYF
TRBV3-1/TRBV3-2	.	TRBD1	TRBJ1-2	TGTGCCAGCAGCCAAGTTGACAGGGGTTTTGGCTACACCTTC	CASSQVDRGFGYTF
TRBV20-1	once	.	TRBJ1-2	TGCAGTGCTTTATATGGCTACACCTTC	CSALYGYTF
TRBV10-1	.	TRBD2	TRBJ2-7	TGCGCCAGCGGAAAGACTAGCGGTTACCCCTACGAGCAGTACTTC	CASGKTSGYPYEQYF
TRBV12-3/TRBV12-4	.	.	TRBJ1-2	TGTGCCAGCAGTTTAACCAGGGCCTATGGCTACACCTTC	CASSLTRAYGYTF
TRBV6-5	.	.	TRBJ2-2	TGTGCCAGCAGTTACTACGGGGTCGCGAACGGGGAGCTGTTTTTT	CASSYYGVANGELFF
TRBV11-2	.	TRBD2	TRBJ2-3	TGTGCCAGCAGCTTAACTAGCGGTTCTGGAGATACGCAGTATTTT	CASSLTSGSGDTQYF
TRBV2	.	.	TRBJ2-6	TGTGCCAGCAGTCCCAGGGCCCCTGGGGCCAACGTCCTGACTTTC	CASSPRAPGANVLTF
TRBV5-6	many	TRBD2	TRBJ2-3	TGTGCCAGCAGCTTACAGACTAGCGGGAGGGGAGATACGCAGTATTTT	CASSLQTSGRGDTQYF
TRBV29-1	few	TRBD2	TRBJ2-1	TGCAGCGTTGCCCCCAGGATGGGGACTAATGACAATGAGCAGTTCTTC	CSVAPRMGTNDNEQFF
TRBV5-1	few	TRBD2	TRBJ2-1	TGCGCCAGCAGCTTAGCCCCTGGACTAGCGGGAGTTTACGATGAGCAGTTCTTC	CASSLAPGLAGVYDEQFF
TRBV3-1/TRBV3-2	few	.	TRBJ2-6	TGTGCCAGCAGCCAAGGAAATAGGGGCTCTGGGGCCAACGTCCTGACTTTC	CASSQGNRGSGANVLTF
TRBV7-9	.	.	TRBJ2-7	TGTGCCAGCAGCTTAGTGGAGTACGAGCAGTACTTC	CASSLVEYEQYF
TRBV5-5	.	.	TRBJ2-3	TGTGCCAGCAGCCCCTCTAGCGTGAGGGGGCCAGATACGCAGTATTTT	CASSPSSVRGPDTQYF
TRBV3-1/TRBV3-2	.	.	TRBJ2-2	TGTGCCAGCAGCCAAGACGCGAACACCGGGGAGCTGTTTTTT	CASSQDANTGELFF
TRBV29-1	.	.	TRBJ2-1	TGCAGCGTCCGCCCCTCAGGGGATGAGCAGTTCTTC	CSVRPSGDEQFF
TRBV9	.	.	TRBJ1-1	TGTGCCAGCAGCGTAGCATCAGTAAACACTGAAGCTTTCTTT	CASSVASVNTEAFF
TRBV7-9	.	.	TRBJ1-1	TGTGCCAGCAGCTCGCGGTCCCAGCCTAACACTGAAGCTTTCTTT	CASSSRSQPNTEAFF
TRBV5-1	.	TRBD1	TRBJ2-7	TGCGCCAGCAGCGGGGGGACAGGGGGTAGGTACGAGCAGTACTTC	CASSGGTGGRYEQYF
TRBV7-8	.	.	TRBJ1-3	TGTGCCAGCAGCTTAGTTCCCCAGGATACCTCTGGAAACACCATATATTTT	CASSLVPQDTSGNTIYF
TRBV5-6	.	TRBD1	TRBJ2-2	TGTGCCAGCAGCTTCCGGGACAGGGCTATCGGGGAGCTGTTTTTT	CASSFRDRAIGELFF
TRBV4-1	.	.	TRBJ2-7	TGCGCCAGCAGCCAAGGCGCGGGCTCCTACGAGCAGTACTTC	CASSQGAGSYEQYF
TRBV19	once	.	TRBJ2-2	TGTGCCAGTAGTAGAAGACGACAACGGGCGGGCGGGGAGCTGTTTTTT	CASSRRRQRAGGELFF
TRBV2	.	TRBD2	TRBJ2-1	TGTGCCAGCAGTGAGAGTCAGGGACTAGCGGCTCCCAATGAGCAGTTCTTC	CASSESQGLAAPNEQFF
TRBV30	.	TRBD1	TRBJ2-1	TGTGCCTGGAGTCGGAGACAGGGGAGCTCCTACAATGAGCAGTTCTTC	CAWSRRQGSSYNEQFF
TRBV2	.	.	TRBJ2-7	TGTGCCAGCAGTGATACCCCGGGTAGCGAGCAGTACTTC	CASSDTPGSEQYF
TRBV6-5	few	TRBD2	TRBJ2-5	TGTGCCAGCAGCACGGGGGGTGCCCAAGAGACCCAGTACTTC	CASSTGGAQETQYF
TRBV9	.	TRBD2	TRBJ2-5	TGTGCCAGCAGCGTTGGGACTAGCGGGAGGGCCGGAGGGGAGACCCAGTACTTC	CASSVGTSGRAGGETQYF
TRBV14	.	.	TRBJ2-1	TGTGCCAGCAGCCAAGGATTCGACTCTAAGCAGTTCTTC	CASSQGFDSKQFF
TRBV5-1	.	.	TRBJ2-7	TGCGCCAGCAGCCTTAGGCACAGGGACGAGCAGTACTTC	CASSLRHRDEQYF
TRBV7-9	.	TRBD2	TRBJ2-1	TGTGCCAGCAGCCCTCTAGCGGGAGGGCCCAATGAGCAGTTCTTC	CASSPLAGGPNEQFF
TRBV2	.	.	TRBJ2-6	TGTGCCAGCAGTGAACAGGGGCCCCTCTCTGGGGCCAACGTCCTGACTTTC	CASSEQGPLSGANVLTF
TRBV19	few	.	TRBJ1-1	TGTGCCAGTACCAAGCGGGGGGTCACTGAAGCTTTCTTT	CASTKRGVTEAFF
TRBV30	.	.	TRBJ1-1	TGTGCCTGGACGCGTACTAGTAACACTGAAGCTTTCTTT	CAWTRTSNTEAFF
TRBV4-1	.	TRBD2	TRBJ2-3	TGCGCCAGCAGCCAACCCACTAGCGGGAGAAAAGCAGATACGCAGTATTTT	CASSQPTSGRKADTQYF
TRBV6-1	.	.	TRBJ2-7	TGTGCCAGCAGTGGGTTTACAGGGGGGGTTCTCTACGAGCAGTACTTC	CASSGFTGGVLYEQYF
TRBV30	.	.	TRBJ1-1	TGTGCCTGGAGTTACATATCGAACACTGAAGCTTTCTTT	CAWSYISNTEAFF
TRBV19	.	TRBD2	TRBJ2-3	TGTGCCAGTAGTCTCCTGGGAGGGCGCGGCACAGATACGCAGTATTTT	CASSLLGGRGTDTQYF
TRBV7-8	.	TRBD2	TRBJ2-7	TGTGCCAGCAGCTTAGGTGGTAGCGGGAGAGTCTACGAGCAGTACTTC	CASSLGGSGRVYEQYF
TRBV6-5	.	TRBD1	TRBJ2-7	TGTGCCAGCAGTTCAAGTTTGGTAACAGGGGCTTACGAGCAGTACTTC	CASSSSLVTGAYEQYF
TRBV10-3	.	.	TRBJ2-1	TGTGCCATCAGCCAAGACAGATACAATGAGCAGTTCTTC	CAISQDRYNEQFF
TRBV2	once	.	TRBJ1-5	TGTGCCAGCAGTGACAGGGTAGATCAGCCCCAGCATTTT	CASSDRVDQPQHF
TRBV10-3	few	TRBD1	TRBJ1-2	TGTGCCATCAGTGAGTCCAAGGGGGCGGATGGCTACACCTTC	CAISESKGADGYTF
TRBV28	.	.	TRBJ2-7	TGTGCCAGCAGTTTGCCGAGCCTCTACGAGCAGTACTTC	CASSLPSLYEQYF
TRBV6-5	.	TRBD1	TRBJ1-5	TGTGCCAGCAGCTTAGTGACAGGGGGGTACCAGCCCCAGCATTTT	CASSLVTGGYQPQHF